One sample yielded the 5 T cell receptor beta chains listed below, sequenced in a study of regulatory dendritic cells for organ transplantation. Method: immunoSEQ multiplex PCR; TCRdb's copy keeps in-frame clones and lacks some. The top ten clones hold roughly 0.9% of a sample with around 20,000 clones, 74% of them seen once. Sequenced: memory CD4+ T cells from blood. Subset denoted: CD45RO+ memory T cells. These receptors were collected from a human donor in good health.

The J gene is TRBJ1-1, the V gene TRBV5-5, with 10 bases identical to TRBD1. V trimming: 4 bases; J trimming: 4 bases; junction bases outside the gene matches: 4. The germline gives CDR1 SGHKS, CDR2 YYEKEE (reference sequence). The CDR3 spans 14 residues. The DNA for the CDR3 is TGTGCCAGCAGCCTTAGGACAGGGGGCACTGAAGCTTTCTTT. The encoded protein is CASSLRTGGTEAFF.

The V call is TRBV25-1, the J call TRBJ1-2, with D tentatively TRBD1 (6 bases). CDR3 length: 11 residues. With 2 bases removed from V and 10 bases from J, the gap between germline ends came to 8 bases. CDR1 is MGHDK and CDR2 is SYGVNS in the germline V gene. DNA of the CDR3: TGTGCCAGCAGTGAAAACAGGGTCTACACCTTC. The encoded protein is CASSENRVYTF.

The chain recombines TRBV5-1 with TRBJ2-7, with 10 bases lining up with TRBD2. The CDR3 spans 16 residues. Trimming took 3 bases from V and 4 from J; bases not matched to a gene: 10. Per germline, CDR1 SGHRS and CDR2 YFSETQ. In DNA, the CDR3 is TGCGCCAGCAGCTGGGGACCTAGCGGGGGTTTTTACGAGCAGTACTTC. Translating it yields CASSWGPSGGFYEQYF.

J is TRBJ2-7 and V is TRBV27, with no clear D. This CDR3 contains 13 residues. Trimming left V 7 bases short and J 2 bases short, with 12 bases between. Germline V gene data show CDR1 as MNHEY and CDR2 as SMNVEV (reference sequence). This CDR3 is CASKRDGAYEQYF. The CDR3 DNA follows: TGTGCCAGCAAACGAGACGGAGCCTACGAGCAGTACTTC.

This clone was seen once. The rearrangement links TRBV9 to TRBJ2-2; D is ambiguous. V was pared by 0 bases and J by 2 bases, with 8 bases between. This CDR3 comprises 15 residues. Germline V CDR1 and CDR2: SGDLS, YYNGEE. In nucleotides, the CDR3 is TGTGCCAGCAGCGTAGGCGCTATCAACACCGGGGAGCTGTTTTTT. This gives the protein CASSVGAINTGELFF.